This T cell receptor beta chain stems from a study of early T cells in non-severe SARS-CoV-2 infection. This clonotype has ten or more counts. Using its own MiXCR run on the 5' RACE reads, TCRdb lists one record per CDR3 protein. The sample holds roughly 30,000 distinct CDR3 sequences, around 6% seen once. The sample consisted of whole blood. The receptor was derived from an adult who was a healthcare worker with PCR-confirmed SARS-CoV-2 infection or an uninfected control (not recorded which).

The CDR3 sequence is CASSPGQDTQYF. CDR3 DNA: TGTGCCAGCTCACCAGGGCAGGATACGCAGTATTTT. The chain joins TRBV18 to TRBJ2-3; D ambiguous. This CDR3 has 12 amino acids. Trimming took 2 bases from V and 6 from J, leaving 6 bases between them. Germline-derived CDR1 and CDR2 are KGHSH and LQKENI.